Detailed here is one T cell receptor beta chain. The target antigen is unknown. The study ran its PCR with 60 Vbeta and 13 Jbeta primers. The data were produced by immunoSEQ multiplex PCR, yet TCRdb's version contains in-frame clones alone and is incomplete. In the table there are around 150,000 clones, about 80% of which are singletons. This sample was taken from a study of cytomegalovirus exposure and HLA in healthy donors. The study, taken as a whole, reports: What TCR beta sequences reportedly achieved was accurate prediction of HLA-A and HLA-B alleles in most subjects. The classifier was said to identify cytomegalovirus status with high specificity and sensitivity. What a later analysis showed was that several of the most significant clusters appeared linked to common viral pathogens. After further analysis at a later stage, roughly 15,000 TCR beta sequences were associated with HLA alleles at 0.05 false discovery rate.

The V segment lost 5 bases and the J segment 4 bases; nucleotides outside the gene matches: 4. Germline V lookup: CDR1 SGHVS, CDR2 FNYEAQ. The CDR3 consists of 13 residues. The sample consisted of PBMCs. This chain links TRBV7-6 with TRBJ1-1; 7 nucleotides agree with TRBD1. This clonotype was sampled from a woman between 35 and 50 years old in good health and CMV-seronegative. The CDR3 loop is CASSLDRVTEAFF. As DNA, the CDR3 is TGTGCCAGCAGCCTCGACAGGGTCACTGAAGCTTTCTTT.